This entry describes one T cell receptor (beta chain). Its target is unknown. The sample comes from a study of immune characteristics of hereditary and idiopathic chronic pancreatitis. Study-level results: Hereditary and idiopathic cases differed in TRBV10, TRBV19, TRBV23 and TRBV5 usage. Controls had less diverse, more clonal TCRbeta repertoires than both pancreatitis groups.

From germline, CDR1 is SGHRS and CDR2 YFSETQ. The CDR3 spans 15 residues. Trimming pared 0 bases from V and 7 bases from J, leaving 14 bases between. Total pancreatectomy with islet autotransplantation was the source of the chronic pancreatitis pancreas tissue. Profiled with immunoSEQ multiplex PCR; TCRdb holds only in-frame clones, not every one. The sample holds a few thousand clones, around three quarters seen once. Source material: pancreas tissue with hereditary chronic pancreatitis. The origin of this receptor is a human donor with chronic pancreatitis. The chain employs TRBV5-1 and TRBJ2-4, with D perhaps being TRBD1 or TRBD2 (6 bases each). CDR3 residues: CASSLEEGEWNIQYF. DNA for the CDR3: TGCGCCAGCAGCTTGGAGGAGGGGGAGTGGAACATTCAGTACTTC.